The TCR beta chain described here comes from a study of T cell repertoires in chronic hepatitis B (dated by TCRdb to the late 2010s). As regards this clone: Its target antigen remains unknown. Base qualities were left out, and no much larger clone turns up one base away.

Its CDR3 holds 20 amino acids, cysteine through phenylalanine. The retained sequence is limited to the CDR3, 60 bases, with the frame set at the first base. The library relied on the immunoSEQ multiplex PCR assay. TCRdb took this table from immuneACCESS and kept in-frame rearrangements with V and J called. Such tables lack part of the clones; where checked against another copy, unresolved V genes explain under half of the gap, and the rest is unexplained. This sample is represented by about 1,000 clones; 70% to 80% of them were singletons. Approximately 9.7% of the sample is taken by the ten largest.

Sequenced material: total CD8+ T cells from PBMCs. The sequence was obtained from a human donor with chronic hepatitis B virus infection. Recombination connected TRBV12-2 to TRBJ2-1; the D call of TRBD2 is as the table states it, not checked on the DNA. TRBV12-2 is an annotated pseudogene. The nucleotides are TGTGCAAGTCGCTTAAATGAGCACGTAGCGACCCGACCGGTGGAGAATGAGCAGTTCTTC. Its product reads: CASRLNEHVATRPVENEQFF.